The 29 T cell receptor beta chains given below trace back to one sample, sequenced in a study of T-cell reconstitution after alpha-beta-depleted transplantation in children. Preparation of the TCRbeta library was carried out with unique molecular identifiers. One entry per CDR3 protein, called by TCRdb with MiXCR from the PCR reads. This table holds approximately 400,000 distinct CDR3 sequences, about a tenth found once. This specimen consisted of PBMCs from the stem cell graft donor, obtained from the stem cell graft. These receptors all come from a human donor who donated a stem cell graft to a child with acute myeloid leukemia.

The chain has TRBV20-1 and TRBJ1-1; TRBD1 might be the D (5 bases). The CDR3 is 13 residues long. V dropped 4 bases and J dropped 0 bases, with 9 bases sitting between them. Germline CDR1 and CDR2: DFQATT and SNEGSKA (reference sequence). The CDR3 reads CSATGRLNTEAFF. DNA of the CDR3: TGCAGTGCTACGGGACGGCTGAACACTGAAGCTTTCTTT.

This clonotype was seen a few times. The chain has TRBV27 and TRBJ2-5, with D uncertain. V was clipped by 0 bases and J by 5 bases, with 7 bases between them. From germline, CDR1 is MNHEY and CDR2 SMNVEV (reference sequence). The CDR3 covers 13 residues. In DNA, the CDR3 is TGTGCCAGCAGTTTATCGTATCTTGAGACCCAGTACTTC. This codes for CASSLSYLETQYF.

In DNA, the CDR3 is TGTGCCAGCAGTCGATTGACAGGGGGAGGCGTAGAGACCCAGTACTTC. This codes for CASSRLTGGGVETQYF. The V call is TRBV12-3 or TRBV12-4, the J call TRBJ2-5, with 9 bases lining up with TRBD1. The CDR3 covers 16 residues. The V and J ends lost 5 bases and 4 bases, in that order; junction bases with no gene match: 11.

This chain links TRBV15 with TRBJ2-7; D unresolved. With 1 base removed from V and 0 bases from J, the gap between germline ends came to 13 bases. Germline values: CDR1 LNHNV, CDR2 YYDKDF (reference sequence). The CDR3 contains 16 residues. This chain's CDR3 is CATSRGRGSLSYEQYF. CDR3 in DNA: TGTGCCACCAGCAGAGGTAGAGGCTCCCTCTCCTACGAGCAGTACTTC.

This clonotype was recorded a few times. J is TRBJ2-3 and V is TRBV20-1, with TRBD2 as a possible D gene (6 bases). V lost 3 bases to trimming and J lost 4 bases, with 11 bases between them. The CDR3 runs 13 residues. Per the germline V gene, CDR1 is DFQATT and CDR2 is SNEGSKA (reference sequence). The CDR3 nucleotides read TGCAGTGCTAGCGGCGGGACCCCAGATACGCAGTATTTT. Translation gives CSASGGTPDTQYF.

In its sample, this clonotype was seen many times. Compared with germline, one end of the junction differs, possibly owing to a read error. The rearrangement uses TRBV7-7 and TRBJ2-5; TRBD1 matches 9 bases. Per the germline V gene, CDR1 is SSHAT and CDR2 is FNYEAQ (reference sequence). The CDR3 is 15 amino acids. The CDR3 DNA sequence: TGTGCTAGCAGCTCGGACAGGGGACTCCAAGAGACCCAGTACTTC. It translates to CASSSDRGLQETQYF.

The chain has TRBV11-2 and TRBJ1-6; tentatively, D is TRBD1 (5 bases). V lost 7 bases and J lost 14, with 21 bases in between. The V gene's germline CDR1 is SGHAT and CDR2 FQNNGV. This CDR3 spans 14 amino acids. CDR3 amino acids: CASKGGGEILALHF. CDR3 nucleotides: TGTGCCAGCAAAGGTGGGGGAGAGATTCTAGCCCTCCACTTT.

The rearrangement uses TRBV5-6 and TRBJ2-3, with TRBD2 as a possible D gene (6 bases). V was cut by 0 bases and J by 4 bases, with 12 bases left in between. The CDR3 is 15 amino acids. Germline V gene data show CDR1 as SGHDT and CDR2 as YYEEEE. CDR3 coding DNA: TGTGCCAGCAGCTTGGTCTCGGGGGTCGCAGATACGCAGTATTTT. Its translation is CASSLVSGVADTQYF.

This clonotype showed up just once. V is TRBV11-2 and J is TRBJ2-2; 7 bases agree with TRBD2. CDR3 size: 18 residues. J gave up 3 bases and V 5 bases, and 15 bases lay outside the gene matches. Germline lookup yields CDR1 SGHAT and CDR2 FQNNGV. The CDR3 DNA sequence: TGTGCCAGCAGCGCAGGACTAGAGGGAGGGAGGGACACCGGGGAGCTGTTTTTT. Amino acid sequence: CASSAGLEGGRDTGELFF. Together with reference TRBV11-2 and TRBJ2-2, the CDR3 gives the full variable domain: EAGVAQSPRYKIIEKRQSVAFWCNPISGHATLYWYQQILGQGPKLLIQFQNNGVVDDSQLPKDRFSAERLKGVDSTLKIQPAKLEDSAVYLCASSAGLEGGRDTGELFFGEGSRLTVL.

This clonotype was picked up a small number of times. J is TRBJ2-1 and V is TRBV29-1; TRBD1 agrees at 8 bases. V lost 7 bases to trimming and J lost 2 bases; unmatched junction nucleotides: 4. Germline values: CDR1 SQVTM, CDR2 ANQGSEA. The CDR3 sequence is 13 residues long. The CDR3 sequence: CSAGQVTYNEQFF. The DNA for the CDR3 is TGCAGCGCGGGACAGGTGACCTACAATGAGCAGTTCTTC.

This clonotype has only a few counts. The rearrangement joins TRBV29-1 to TRBJ2-1; 7 bases fit TRBD2. With V trimmed by 1 base and J by 3 bases, 9 bases remained unmatched. The CDR3 is made up of 16 amino acids. Per germline, CDR1 SQVTM and CDR2 ANQGSEA. CDR3 region: CSVEGHPTSLYNEQFF. The CDR3 coding sequence is TGCAGCGTTGAAGGCCACCCGACTAGCCTCTACAATGAGCAGTTCTTC.

This clonotype was counted a few times. The chain links TRBV18 to TRBJ2-2, with D maybe TRBD1 (6 bases). The CDR3 is made up of 15 amino acids. The V gene's germline CDR1 is KGHSH and CDR2 LQKENI. V lost 2 bases to trimming and J lost 6 bases, with 13 bases between them. The CDR3 DNA sequence: TGTGCCAGCTCACCAGAGCTACAGGGTCCCGGGGAGCTGTTTTTT. Protein product: CASSPELQGPGELFF.

This clonotype has only a few counts. The gene calls are TRBV12-3 or TRBV12-4 and TRBJ2-7; possible D gene TRBD1, 5 bases. The CDR3 totals 14 residues. Trimming cost V 1 base and J 5 bases, with 12 bases left between them. The CDR3 protein is CASSLGQGSHEQYF. The CDR3 DNA follows: TGTGCCAGCAGTTTAGGGCAGGGTTCTCACGAGCAGTACTTC.

This rearrangement joins TRBV12-3 or TRBV12-4 to TRBJ1-5, with D possibly matching TRBD1 (6 bases). V was cut by 3 bases and J by 5 bases, with 11 bases left in between. The CDR3 contains 14 residues. DNA of the CDR3: TGTGCCAGCAGTTTGGGACACCCTGATCAGCCCCAGCATTTT. This encodes CASSLGHPDQPQHF.

The rearrangement links TRBV7-2 to TRBJ1-1; possible D gene TRBD1, 5 bases. The CDR3 has 14 residues. Germline CDR1 is SGHTA and CDR2 is FQGNSA. The ends were cut back, 5 bases at V and 1 base at J, with 11 bases in the middle. The CDR3 loop reads CASSPRQTNTEAFF. CDR3 sequence (DNA): TGTGCCAGCAGCCCTCGACAGACGAACACTGAAGCTTTCTTT.

The rearrangement links TRBV11-2 to TRBJ2-5; D tentatively reads TRBD1 or TRBD2 (5 bases each). CDR1 SGHAT and CDR2 FQNNGV come from the germline V gene. The CDR3 covers 14 residues. The V end was cut by 3 bases, the J end by 2 bases, with 10 bases between. CDR3 amino acids: CASSFGAKQETQYF. CDR3 DNA: TGTGCCAGCAGCTTCGGGGCTAAACAAGAGACCCAGTACTTC.

The V call is TRBV4-3, the J call TRBJ2-5; 10 bases match TRBD2. V lost 0 bases, J lost 1 base, and 8 bases stayed unmatched. In germline, CDR1 is LGHNA, CDR2 YSLEER. This CDR3 region has 18 residues. Here the CDR3 DNA reads TGCGCCAGCAGCCAAGATTGGGTAGCGGGAGGCCTCCAAGAGACCCAGTACTTC. It specifies CASSQDWVAGGLQETQYF.

The V and J genes are TRBV7-9 and TRBJ1-2; 8 bases are shared with TRBD1. CDR1 is SEHNR and CDR2 is FQNEAQ in the germline V gene (reference sequence). V lost 5 bases, J lost 6 bases, and 8 bases stayed unmatched. CDR3 length: 14 residues. The CDR3 sequence is CASSRGGQADGYTF. CDR3 sequence (DNA): TGTGCCAGCAGCCGGGGGGGACAGGCTGATGGCTACACCTTC.

This clonotype was seen only a few times. The DNA of the CDR3 is TGCAGTGCTAGAAACGCAGGAGAAGGTGGAGGCTACACCTTC. Residues: CSARNAGEGGGYTF. The J gene is TRBJ1-2, the V gene TRBV20-1, with unresolved D. The CDR3 consists of 14 residues. The V end was cut by 2 bases, the J end by 8 bases, with 18 bases between. Germline V gene sequence: CDR1 DFQATT, CDR2 SNEGSKA (reference sequence).

The rearrangement joins TRBV5-6 to TRBJ1-1; possible D gene TRBD1, 5 bases. Trimming left V 4 bases short and J 5 bases short, with 21 bases between. The CDR3 consists of 16 residues. Germline CDR1 and CDR2: SGHDT and YYEEEE. The CDR3 DNA sequence: TGTGCCAGCAGCCCCAGAGCAGGGAGAGAAAGGACTGAAGCTTTCTTT. Translated, it gives CASSPRAGRERTEAFF.

V usage is TRBV5-5 and J usage is TRBJ2-7, with 7 bases identical to TRBD1. The CDR3 loop spans 13 amino acids. Germline CDR1 SGHKS, CDR2 YYEKEE (reference sequence). Trimming removed 1 base from V and 5 bases from J; junction bases left unmatched: 3. CDR3: CASSLQGGHEQYV. As DNA, the CDR3 is TGTGCCAGCAGCTTGCAAGGGGGCCACGAGCAGTACGTC.

The V gene is TRBV21-1, the J gene TRBJ2-2; the table assigns TRBD2, which was not confirmed against the DNA. TRBV21-1 is a pseudogene locus. The CDR3 is 16 residues long. Written as DNA, the CDR3 is TGTGCCAGCAGCAAAACTAGCGGGGAGAGTGGCGGGGAGCTGTTTTTT. Translated, it gives CASSKTSGESGGELFF.

This clonotype has more than one count but fewer than ten. The chain is built from TRBV5-8 and TRBJ2-7; 9 bases are a match to TRBD2. Trimming took 7 bases from V and 0 from J; bases not matched to a gene: 11. Germline-derived CDR1 and CDR2 are SGHTS and YDEGEE. The CDR3 length is 16 residues. The CDR3 nucleotides are TGTGCCAGCCCCCCGGCGGGTAGCGGGAGCTCCTACGAGCAGTACTTC. Protein product: CASPPAGSGSSYEQYF.

This clonotype was seen a few times. The rearrangement uses TRBV11-2 and TRBJ2-3; 12 nucleotides match TRBD2. This CDR3 contains 15 residues. Per the germline V gene, CDR1 is SGHAT and CDR2 is FQNNGV. V lost 8 bases and J lost 1; bases outside the gene matches: 4. CDR3 DNA sequence: TGTGCCAGCGGAAGGACTAGCGGGGGCACAGATACGCAGTATTTT. It codes for CASGRTSGGTDTQYF.

This clonotype showed up many times. The chain is built from TRBV4-1 and TRBJ2-7; D call uncertain. The CDR3 is 14 amino acids. V lost 1 base, J lost 2 bases, and 9 bases lay in between. Looked up from germline, CDR1 is MGHRA and CDR2 is YSYEKL. The CDR3 DNA sequence: TGCGCCAGCAGCCAAGGGCAGGTGGCCTACGAGCAGTACTTC. Translated: CASSQGQVAYEQYF.

This clonotype was seen more than once but under ten times. J is TRBJ1-1 and V is TRBV25-1; D gene uncertain. CDR1 and CDR2 (germline): MGHDK, SYGVNS. The CDR3 totals 10 residues. The germline V and J ends were trimmed by 7 bases and 8 bases, with 8 bases remaining between them. The CDR3 region has the DNA TGTGCCAGCAAACTCGGGGAAGCTTTCTTT. Encoded protein: CASKLGEAFF.

This clonotype was recorded at least ten times. The V call is TRBV4-1, the J call TRBJ2-7, with 10 bases identical to TRBD1. This CDR3 has 17 amino acids. J was trimmed by 1 base and V by 0 bases; bases with no gene match: 6. Germline V CDR1 and CDR2: MGHRA, YSYEKL. Here the CDR3 reads CASSQDGTGAQSYEQYF. The CDR3 DNA sequence: TGCGCCAGCAGCCAAGATGGGACAGGGGCCCAATCCTACGAGCAGTACTTC.

The chain employs TRBV29-1 and TRBJ1-4; D unclear. CDR1 SQVTM and CDR2 ANQGSEA come from the germline V gene. V lost 4 bases and J 5 bases, leaving 8 bases between the germline ends. This CDR3 contains 12 residues. The CDR3 region has the DNA TGCAGCGTTGCTCTAGGGAATGAAAAACTGTTTTTT. This encodes CSVALGNEKLFF.

This chain connects TRBV12-3 or TRBV12-4 to TRBJ2-3, with TRBD1 matching 11 bases. The CDR3 spans 15 residues. V gave up 6 bases and J gave up 15 bases; unmatched junction bases: 17. Written as DNA, the CDR3 is TGTGCCAGCAGCTCCCTGGGACAGGGGGAACCCCAGGGATATTTT. The encoded protein is CASSSLGQGEPQGYF.